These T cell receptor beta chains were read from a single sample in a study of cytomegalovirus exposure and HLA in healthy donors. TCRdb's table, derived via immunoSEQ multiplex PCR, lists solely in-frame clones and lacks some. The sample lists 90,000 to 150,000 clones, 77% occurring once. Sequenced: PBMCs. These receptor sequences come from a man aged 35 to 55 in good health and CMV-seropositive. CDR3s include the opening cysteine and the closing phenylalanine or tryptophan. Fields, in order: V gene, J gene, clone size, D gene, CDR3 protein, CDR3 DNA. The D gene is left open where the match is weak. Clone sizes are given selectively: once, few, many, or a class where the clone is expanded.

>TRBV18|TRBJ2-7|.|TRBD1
CASSPKQGSGAPYEQYF
TGTGCCAGCTCACCTAAACAGGGGAGTGGGGCTCCCTACGAGCAGTACTTC
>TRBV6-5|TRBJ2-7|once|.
CASSYSMAGDEQYF
TGTGCCAGCAGTTACTCGATGGCCGGGGACGAGCAGTACTTC
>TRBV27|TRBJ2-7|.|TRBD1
CASSRGTGPYEQYF
TGTGCCAGCAGTCGAGGGACAGGACCCTACGAGCAGTACTTC
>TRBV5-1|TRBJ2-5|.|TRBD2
CASSTGLAGEETQYF
TGCGCCAGCAGCACCGGACTAGCGGGTGAAGAGACCCAGTACTTC
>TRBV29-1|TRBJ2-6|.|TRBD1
CSVAQGAPSGANVLTF
TGCAGCGTTGCTCAGGGGGCGCCATCTGGGGCCAACGTCCTGACTTTC
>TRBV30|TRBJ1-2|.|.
CAWSVTGTQGGYTF
TGTGCCTGGAGTGTAACAGGGACGCAGGGTGGCTACACCTTC
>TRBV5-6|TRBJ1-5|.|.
CASSPRGPYSNQPQHF
TGTGCCAGCAGCCCACGAGGGCCGTATAGCAATCAGCCCCAGCATTTT
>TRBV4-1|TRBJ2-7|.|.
CASKEYGEQYF
TGCGCCAGCAAGGAGTATGGTGAGCAGTACTTC
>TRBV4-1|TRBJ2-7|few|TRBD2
CASSQDTSGYEQYF
TGCGCCAGCAGCCAAGACACTAGCGGCTACGAGCAGTACTTC
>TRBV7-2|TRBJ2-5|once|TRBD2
CASSLGRGGQETQYF
TGTGCCAGCAGCTTAGGGCGGGGGGGCCAAGAGACCCAGTACTTC
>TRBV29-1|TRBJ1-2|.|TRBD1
CSVEDRGYTF
TGCAGCGTTGAGGACAGGGGCTACACCTTC
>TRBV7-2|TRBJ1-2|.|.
CASSLGRANYGYTF
TGTGCCAGCAGCTTAGGGAGGGCTAACTATGGCTACACCTTC
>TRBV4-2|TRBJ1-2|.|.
CASSQDYSLGTPAGYTF
TGTGCCAGCAGCCAAGATTATTCCCTGGGCACCCCAGCAGGCTACACCTTC
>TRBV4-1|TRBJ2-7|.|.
CASSQLVSYEQYF
TGCGCCAGCAGCCAGCTAGTCTCCTACGAGCAGTACTTC
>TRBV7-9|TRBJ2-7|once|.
CASTLGGTRYEQYF
TGTGCCAGCACACTCGGGGGGACACGCTACGAGCAGTACTTC
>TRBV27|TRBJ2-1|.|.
CASSPLATPLNEQFF
TGTGCCAGCAGTCCCCTAGCTACCCCCCTCAATGAGCAGTTCTTC
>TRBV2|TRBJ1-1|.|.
CATLHMNTEAFF
TGTGCCACTTTACACATGAACACTGAAGCTTTCTTT
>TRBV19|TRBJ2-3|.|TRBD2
CASRVAGADTQYF
TGTGCCAGTAGAGTGGCGGGGGCAGATACGCAGTATTTT
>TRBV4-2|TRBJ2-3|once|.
CASSQLYTQYF
TGTGCCAGCAGCCAACTATATACGCAGTATTTT
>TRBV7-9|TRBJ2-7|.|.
CSSSPWTQGLKLQQYF
TGTTCCAGCAGCCCATGGACGCAGGGTTTGAAGCTTCAGCAGTACTTC
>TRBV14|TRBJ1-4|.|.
CASSQVMNRNRVTSEKLFF
TGTGCCAGCAGCCAAGTTATGAACAGAAACCGAGTAACGAGTGAAAAACTGTTTTTT
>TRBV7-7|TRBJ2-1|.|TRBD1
CASSLGDRDDEQFF
TGTGCTAGCAGCTTAGGAGACAGGGACGATGAGCAGTTCTTC
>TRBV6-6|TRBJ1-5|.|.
CAIGGGQPQHF
TGTGCCATCGGGGGAGGCCAGCCCCAGCATTTT
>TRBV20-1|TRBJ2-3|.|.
CSARLAQAQYF
TGCAGTGCTAGACTAGCGCAGGCGCAGTATTTT
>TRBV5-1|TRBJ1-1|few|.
CASSLAGNTEAFF
TGCGCCAGCAGCTTGGCAGGGAACACTGAAGCTTTCTTT
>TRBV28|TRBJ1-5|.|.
CASSFGVSYGQPQHF
TGTGCCAGCAGTTTCGGAGTTAGCTACGGTCAGCCCCAGCATTTT
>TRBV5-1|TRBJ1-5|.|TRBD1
CASSVQGSQPQHF
TGCGCCAGCAGCGTACAGGGGTCGCAGCCCCAGCATTTT
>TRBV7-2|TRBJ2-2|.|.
CASSLYSGELFF
TGTGCCAGCAGCTTATATTCCGGGGAGCTGTTTTTT
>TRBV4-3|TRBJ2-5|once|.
CASSQGGSQETQYF
TGCGCCAGCAGCCAAGGAGGTAGTCAAGAGACCCAGTACTTC
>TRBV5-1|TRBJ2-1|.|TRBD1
CASSNRDRGRNEQFF
TGCGCCAGCAGCAACCGGGACAGGGGGCGAAATGAGCAGTTCTTC
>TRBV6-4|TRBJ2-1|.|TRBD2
CASSETKAGGSEQFF
TGTGCCAGCAGTGAAACAAAAGCGGGGGGGAGTGAGCAGTTCTTC
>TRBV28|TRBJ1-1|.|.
CASSLWEGRSNLNTEAFF
TGTGCCAGCAGTTTATGGGAGGGCAGGTCAAACCTGAACACTGAAGCTTTCTTT
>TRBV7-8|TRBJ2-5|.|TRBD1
CASSLSLTGVLETQYF
TGTGCCAGCAGCTTATCGTTAACAGGGGTTTTGGAGACCCAGTACTTC
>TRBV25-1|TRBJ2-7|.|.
CASRGQASYEQYF
TGTGCCAGCAGGGGGCAAGCATCCTACGAGCAGTACTTC
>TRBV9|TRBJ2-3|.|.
CASSRDPGPDTQYF
TGTGCCAGCTCGCGGGACCCCGGGCCAGATACGCAGTATTTT
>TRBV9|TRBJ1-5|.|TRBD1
CASSVGQGQPQHF
TGTGCCAGCAGCGTGGGACAGGGCCAGCCCCAGCATTTT
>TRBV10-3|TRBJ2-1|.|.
CAISDVTGSYNEQFF
TGTGCCATCAGTGACGTTACAGGGTCCTACAATGAGCAGTTCTTC
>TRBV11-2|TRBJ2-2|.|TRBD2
CASSPGGGFFTGELFF
TGTGCCAGCAGCCCCGGGGGGGGGTTTTTCACCGGGGAGCTGTTTTTT
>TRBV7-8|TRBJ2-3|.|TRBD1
CASSSRPGRGRDTDTQYF
TGTGCCAGCAGCTCCCGTCCAGGCAGGGGGCGCGACACAGATACGCAGTATTTT
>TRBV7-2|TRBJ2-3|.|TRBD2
CASSPRWSGGNTDTQYF
TGTGCCAGCAGCCCCCGGTGGAGCGGGGGGAACACAGATACGCAGTATTTT